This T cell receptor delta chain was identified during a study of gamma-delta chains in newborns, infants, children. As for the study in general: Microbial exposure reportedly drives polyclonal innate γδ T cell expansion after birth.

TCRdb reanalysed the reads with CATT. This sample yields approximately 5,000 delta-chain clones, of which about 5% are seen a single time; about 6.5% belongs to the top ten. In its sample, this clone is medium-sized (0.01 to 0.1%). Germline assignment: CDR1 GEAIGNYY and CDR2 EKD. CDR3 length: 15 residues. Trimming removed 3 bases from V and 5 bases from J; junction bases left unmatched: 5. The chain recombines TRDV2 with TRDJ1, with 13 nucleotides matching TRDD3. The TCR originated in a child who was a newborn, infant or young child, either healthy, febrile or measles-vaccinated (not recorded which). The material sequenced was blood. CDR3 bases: TGTGCCTGTGACGCCTTACTGGGGGATACGGATAAACTCATCTTT. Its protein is CACDALLGDTDKLIF.